The rows below give T cell receptor beta chains drawn from one sample of a study of blood T cell repertoires in COVID-19. The data were produced by immunoSEQ multiplex PCR, yet TCRdb's version contains in-frame clones alone and is incomplete. The sample has about 110,000 clones, 75% to 90% seen once. The sample comprised peripheral blood. These receptors were taken from a human donor in a cohort sampled during active COVID-19. CDR3s include the opening cysteine and the closing phenylalanine or tryptophan. The D gene is left open where the match is weak. Size is omitted from some rows. Given values are once, few, many or a class for expanded clones.

clone size	D gene	J gene	V gene	CDR3 protein	CDR3 DNA
NA	TRBD2	TRBJ2-3	TRBV4-2	CASSPLIAGYTDTQYF	TGTGCCAGCAGCCCCCTTATAGCGGGGTACACAGATACGCAGTATTTT
NA	NA	TRBJ1-1	TRBV14	CASSQAHRNTEAFF	TGTGCCAGCAGCCAAGCCCACAGGAACACTGAAGCTTTCTTT
once	NA	TRBJ1-1	TRBV5-1	CASAPEVNTEAFF	TGCGCCAGCGCCCCCGAGGTGAACACTGAAGCTTTCTTT
once	NA	TRBJ2-4	TRBV4-1	CASSQERTIAKNIQYF	TGCGCCAGCAGCCAAGAGAGGACAATAGCCAAAAACATTCAGTACTTC
NA	NA	TRBJ1-4	TRBV5-6	CASSLRPTTNEKLFF	TGTGCCAGCAGTCTGAGGCCGACGACTAATGAAAAACTGTTTTTT
NA	TRBD2	TRBJ2-7	TRBV25-1	CASSDGLAGEQYF	TGTGCCAGCAGTGACGGACTAGCTGGCGAGCAGTACTTC
NA	NA	TRBJ1-4	TRBV9	CASSVGGSNEKLFF	TGTGCCAGCAGCGTGGGGGGTTCTAATGAAAAACTGTTTTTT
NA	NA	TRBJ2-7	TRBV6-1	CASSEFGVVRGEQYF	TGTGCCAGCAGTGAGTTCGGGGTTGTGAGAGGCGAGCAGTACTTC
NA	NA	TRBJ1-5	TRBV19	CASSPAGNQPQHF	TGTGCCAGTAGTCCGGCGGGGAATCAGCCCCAGCATTTT
NA	TRBD1	TRBJ2-1	TRBV28	CASSQTGYLYNEQFF	TGTGCCAGCAGCCAGACAGGGTACCTCTACAATGAGCAGTTCTTC
NA	NA	TRBJ2-5	TRBV7-9	CASSFGGGDGETQYF	TGTGCCAGCAGCTTTGGGGGGGGCGACGGGGAGACCCAGTACTTC
NA	NA	TRBJ2-6	TRBV7-3	CASSLTSYRGSGANVLTF	TGTGCCAGCAGCTTAACTTCGTATCGGGGGTCCGGGGCCAACGTCCTGACTTTC
NA	TRBD1	TRBJ1-6	TRBV28	CASSLCTVGWDRGINSPLHF	TGTGCCAGCAGTTTATGCACGGTCGGTTGGGACAGGGGCATTAATTCACCCCTCCACTTT
NA	NA	TRBJ1-1	TRBV4-3	CASSQDPRGSLNTEAFF	TGCGCCAGCAGCCAAGATCCCAGGGGCTCCCTGAACACTGAAGCTTTCTTT
NA	NA	TRBJ2-1	TRBV5-4	CASSFRDKNNEQFF	TGTGCCAGCAGCTTCCGGGACAAAAACAATGAGCAGTTCTTC
NA	NA	TRBJ2-7	TRBV7-2	CASSRKGSYEQYF	TGTGCCAGCAGTAGAAAGGGGTCCTACGAGCAGTACTTC
NA	NA	TRBJ2-7	TRBV5-6	CASSWGRQVSYEQYF	TGTGCCAGCAGCTGGGGGCGGCAGGTCTCCTACGAGCAGTACTTC
NA	TRBD2	TRBJ2-3	TRBV5-1	CASSLAGGPGDTQYF	TGCGCCAGCAGCTTGGCGGGAGGGCCCGGGGATACGCAGTATTTT
NA	NA	TRBJ1-1	TRBV6-5	CASRKAPNTEAFF	TGTGCCAGCAGAAAAGCCCCGAACACTGAAGCTTTCTTT
once	TRBD2	TRBJ2-1	TRBV27	CASSSLAATGEQFF	TGTGCCAGCAGTTCGCTAGCGGCGACTGGTGAGCAGTTCTTC
NA	TRBD1	TRBJ2-7	TRBV24-1	CATRGQENEQYF	TGTGCCACCAGGGGACAGGAGAACGAGCAGTACTTC
NA	NA	TRBJ2-3	TRBV5-1	CASSSRIADQTDTQYF	TGCGCCAGCAGCTCCCGAATAGCGGACCAGACAGATACGCAGTATTTT
NA	NA	TRBJ1-2	TRBV7-9	CASSLDGDRGYTF	TGTGCCAGCAGCTTAGACGGAGACAGAGGCTACACCTTC
NA	TRBD1	TRBJ2-7	TRBV6-5	CASSPGTGMDYEQYF	TGTGCCAGCAGTCCCGGGACAGGGATGGACTACGAGCAGTACTTC
few	TRBD1	TRBJ2-4	TRBV5-6	CASSSGQGTILAKNIQYF	TGTGCCAGCAGCTCCGGACAGGGAACGATTCTAGCCAAAAACATTCAGTACTTC
medium-sized	NA	TRBJ2-7	TRBV5-1	CASSLPQGTPYEQYF	TGCGCCAGCAGCTTGCCACAGGGAACCCCCTACGAGCAGTACTTC
NA	NA	TRBJ1-5	TRBV11-2	CASTPTGQGGQPQHF	TGTGCCAGCACCCCAACCGGGCAGGGTGGTCAGCCCCAGCATTTT
NA	NA	TRBJ2-6	TRBV10-3	CAISATSGANVLTF	TGTGCCATCAGTGCCACTTCCGGGGCCAACGTCCTGACTTTC
NA	NA	TRBJ2-5	TRBV15	CATSRAPPGERQTQYF	TGTGCCACCAGCAGAGCTCCGCCGGGGGAAAGGCAGACCCAGTACTTC
once	NA	TRBJ1-1	TRBV19	CASSMETNTEAFF	TGTGCCAGTAGTATGGAGACGAACACTGAAGCTTTCTTT
NA	NA	TRBJ2-6	TRBV2	CASSWGVGANVLTF	TGTGCCAGCAGTTGGGGGGTTGGGGCCAACGTCCTGACTTTC
NA	TRBD1	TRBJ2-7	TRBV6-2/TRBV6-3	CASSIQGASYEQYF	TGTGCCAGCAGTATCCAGGGGGCCTCCTACGAGCAGTACTTC
NA	NA	TRBJ1-5	TRBV5-1	CASSDTGSSNQPQHF	TGCGCCAGCAGCGATACAGGAAGCAGCAATCAGCCCCAGCATTTT
NA	NA	TRBJ2-5	TRBV11-3	CASSLTGQGETQYF	TGTGCCAGCAGCTTGACAGGCCAGGGAGAGACCCAGTACTTC
NA	NA	TRBJ2-3	TRBV5-1	CASSLSGGPDTQYF	TGCGCCAGCAGCTTGAGTGGGGGCCCAGATACGCAGTATTTT
once	NA	TRBJ1-2	TRBV7-2	CASSLEGLVGSGDCTF	TGTGCCAGCAGCTTAGAAGGCCTTGTGGGGTCGGGGGACTGCACCTTC
NA	TRBD1	TRBJ2-4	TRBV28	CASSPIPRQGFIQYF	TGTGCCAGCAGTCCGATACCCAGACAGGGGTTCATTCAGTACTTC
few	NA	TRBJ2-7	TRBV21-1	CASSKGGLVSHEQYF	TGTGCCAGCAGCAAAGGGGGACTAGTTTCCCACGAGCAGTACTTC
NA	NA	TRBJ1-3	TRBV5-4	CASSLPGGNTIYF	TGTGCCAGCAGCTTGCCGGGGGGAAACACCATATATTTT
NA	NA	TRBJ1-6	TRBV21-1	CASRSRGQRVSSYNSPLHF	TGTGCCAGCAGAAGCCGAGGACAGAGAGTAAGCTCCTATAATTCACCCCTCCACTTT
NA	TRBD1	TRBJ2-3	TRBV3-1/TRBV3-2	CASSPISTGKDTQYF	TGTGCCAGCAGCCCGATATCGACAGGGAAAGATACGCAGTATTTT
NA	TRBD1	TRBJ1-4	TRBV19	CASSIGDRDEKLFF	TGTGCCAGTAGTATTGGGGACAGGGATGAAAAACTGTTTTTT
NA	TRBD1	TRBJ1-2	TRBV11-3	CASSGRTGNLGYTF	TGTGCCAGCAGCGGAAGGACAGGGAACTTAGGCTACACCTTC
NA	TRBD1	TRBJ2-4	TRBV18	CASSSLGTGWGIQYF	TGTGCCAGCTCGTCCCTGGGGACAGGGTGGGGCATTCAGTACTTC
NA	TRBD2	TRBJ2-7	TRBV4-1	CASSFGGSSYEQYF	TGCGCCAGCAGCTTTGGCGGGAGTTCCTACGAGCAGTACTTC
NA	TRBD1	TRBJ1-2	TRBV5-6	CASSDLGGQAGNNYGYTF	TGTGCCAGCAGCGATTTGGGGGGACAGGCTGGCAATAACTATGGCTACACCTTC
NA	TRBD1	TRBJ1-5	TRBV5-6	CASSLGQGGLKNQPQHF	TGTGCCAGCAGCTTGGGACAGGGAGGTCTAAAAAATCAGCCCCAGCATTTT
NA	TRBD2	TRBJ2-1	TRBV24-1	CATSAPGTSFHEQFF	TGTGCCACCAGTGCCCCCGGGACTAGTTTCCATGAGCAGTTCTTC
NA	NA	TRBJ2-1	TRBV18	CASSSTGPEQFF	TGTGCCAGCTCATCGACAGGCCCTGAGCAGTTCTTC
NA	TRBD2	TRBJ2-5	TRBV7-2	CASSLVGGISETQYF	TGTGCCAGCAGCTTAGTGGGGGGGATAAGTGAGACCCAGTACTTC